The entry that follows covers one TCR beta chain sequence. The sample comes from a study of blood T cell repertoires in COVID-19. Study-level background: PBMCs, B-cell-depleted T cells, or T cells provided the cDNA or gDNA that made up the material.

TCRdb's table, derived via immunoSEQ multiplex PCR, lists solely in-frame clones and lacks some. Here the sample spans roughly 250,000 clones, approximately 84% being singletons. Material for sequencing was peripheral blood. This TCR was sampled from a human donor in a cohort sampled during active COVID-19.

The CDR3: CASTSSGKTEAFF. The DNA of the CDR3 is TGTGCCAGCACCTCGTCGGGTAAAACTGAAGCTTTCTTT. This chain links TRBV11-2 with TRBJ1-1; D not certain. The CDR3 contains 13 residues. The germline V gene has CDR1 SGHAT and CDR2 FQNNGV. Trimming took off 7 bases at V and 5 bases at J, with 14 bases between the two ends.